This T cell receptor (beta chain) stems from a study of T-cell reconstitution after alpha-beta-depleted transplantation in children (dated by TCRdb to 2016 to 2018). About the full investigation: Using TCR repertoire profiling, the study quantitatively followed how T-cell immune reconstitution unfolded in children after TCRalphabeta/CD19-depleted allogeneic hematopoietic cell transplantation.

The investigation overall reported the following: The apparently early recovery of alphabetaT-cell counts about two months after transplant reportedly depended on only several hundred rapidly expanded clones that came from non-depleted graft cells. The frequencies of hyperexpanded clones fell over the following months, and after one year, T-cell counts and TCRbeta diversity were mostly attributed to newly produced T cells. The high TCRbeta diversity at day 60 in some patients was ascribed to recipient T cells and intrathymic progenitors that had survived conditioning.

CDR1 and CDR2 are read off the germline V gene as SNHLY and FYNNEI. The CDR3 sequence holds 18 residues, the cysteine and phenylalanine included. The read is trimmed to its CDR3 DNA, 54 bases read in frame from base 1. Clipping removes 2 bases from V and 2 bases from J, with 6 as the unmatched junction base count. Libraries came from PCR. Sequenced on an Illumina HiSeq 2500. TCR library preparation used molecular barcoding, with unique molecular identifiers applied to normalize quantification of the TCRbeta repertoire. The raw public reads went through TCRdb reprocessing: fastp at Q25, MiXCR clone calling, in-frame beta chains kept. Identical CDR3 protein sequences are pooled into one entry, listed with their most common genes and DNA. The sample profile shows 530,000 or so distinct CDR3 sequences; 25% to 30% of them were found once. 35% to 40% of the sample goes to the ten largest clones. The treatment or condition label, read with the paper, signifies: allogeneic hematopoietic cell transplantation with graft depleted of TCRalphabeta T cells and CD19 B cells. Transplant recipients were children who received TCRalphabeta/CD19-depleted allogeneic hematopoietic cell grafts.

About this clonotype itself: It lacks a known antigen. No quality values exist for individual bases; no much larger clone is one base distant.

Sequences were derived from PBMCs, sampled before TCRalphabeta/CD19-depleted stem cell transplant. This TCR was sampled from a boy younger than two with Wiskott-Aldrich syndrome, due to receive a stem cell transplant. Rearrangement joined TRBV2 to TRBJ2-6; 10 of the junction bases match TRBD1. The DNA sequence is given as TGTGCCAGCAGTGAATGGACAGGGGGGATCACTGGGGCCAACGTCCTGACTTTC. This is translated as CASSEWTGGITGANVLTF.